A selection of T cell receptor beta chains follows, all from one sample in a study of T cell responses to AZD1222 COVID-19 vaccine. Sequenced by immunoSEQ multiplex PCR; TCRdb stores in-frame clones only, minus some. The profile shows 120,000 or so clones, around 84% of them singletons. This specimen was peripheral blood, taken 28 days after the second AZD1222 dose. These receptors were obtained from an adult who received the AZD1222 COVID-19 vaccine. Both conserved end residues are part of each CDR3. Fields, in order: J gene, CDR3 length, clone size, V gene, D gene, CDR3 protein, CDR3 DNA. A D gene is named only where the DNA matches it firmly. Some rows mark clone size as missing; the rest say once, few, many or name a class of expanded clone.

J: TRBJ2-7
length: 14
size: few
V: TRBV4-2
D: -
CDR3: CASSPGLGGLEQYF
DNA: TGTGCCAGCAGCCCCGGGCTCGGGGGGCTTGAGCAGTACTTC

J: TRBJ1-6
length: 13
size: -
V: TRBV12-3/TRBV12-4
D: -
CDR3: CASTPGENSPLHF
DNA: TGTGCCAGCACCCCGGGGGAAAATTCACCCCTCCACTTT

J: TRBJ2-2
length: 14
size: once
V: TRBV18
D: -
CDR3: CASSKSANTGELFF
DNA: TGTGCCAGCTCAAAGTCGGCGAACACCGGGGAGCTGTTTTTT

J: TRBJ1-2
length: 17
size: -
V: TRBV4-1
D: -
CDR3: CASSQSSLKTVNYGYTF
DNA: TGCGCCAGCAGCCAGTCTTCCCTCAAGACGGTAAACTATGGCTACACCTTC

J: TRBJ1-6
length: 16
size: -
V: TRBV18
D: TRBD1
CDR3: CASSLNRGGDLSPLHF
DNA: TGTGCCAGCTCATTGAACAGGGGTGGGGATCTTTCACCCCTCCACTTT

J: TRBJ2-3
length: 15
size: -
V: TRBV5-6
D: -
CDR3: CASSLAWGAADTQYF
DNA: TGTGCCAGCAGCTTGGCATGGGGTGCCGCAGATACGCAGTATTTT

J: TRBJ2-3
length: 12
size: -
V: TRBV19
D: -
CDR3: CASSIATDTQYF
DNA: TGTGCCAGTAGTATCGCGACAGATACGCAGTATTTT

J: TRBJ1-2
length: 11
size: -
V: TRBV19
D: -
CDR3: CASSLSYGYTF
DNA: TGTGCCAGTAGTCTCTCCTATGGCTACACCTTC

J: TRBJ1-2
length: 13
size: -
V: TRBV24-1
D: -
CDR3: CATSDTDSPGYTF
DNA: TGTGCCACCAGTGATACGGACAGCCCTGGCTACACCTTC

J: TRBJ1-1
length: 14
size: -
V: TRBV7-9
D: -
CDR3: CASSLGVSGAEAFF
DNA: TGTGCCAGCAGCTTAGGCGTGAGCGGCGCTGAAGCTTTCTTT

J: TRBJ2-3
length: 21
size: -
V: TRBV10-3
D: TRBD2
CDR3: CAISEILGSGGVGRSTDTQYF
DNA: TGTGCCATCAGTGAAATCCTCGGGAGCGGGGGGGTAGGTCGTAGTACAGATACGCAGTATTTT

J: TRBJ2-7
length: 13
size: -
V: TRBV7-2
D: -
CDR3: CASSFLARYEQYF
DNA: TGTGCCAGCAGCTTTTTAGCGAGGTACGAGCAGTACTTC

J: TRBJ2-3
length: 14
size: -
V: TRBV6-5
D: -
CDR3: CASTVSRVGDTQYF
DNA: TGTGCCAGCACAGTTAGCAGGGTAGGAGATACGCAGTATTTT

J: TRBJ1-3
length: 12
size: -
V: TRBV6-5
D: -
CDR3: CASTWDGNTIYF
DNA: TGTGCCAGCACCTGGGATGGAAACACCATATATTTT

J: TRBJ2-7
length: 13
size: once
V: TRBV10-3
D: -
CDR3: CAISDEVPLAQYF
DNA: TGTGCCATCAGTGACGAGGTCCCCCTCGCGCAGTACTTC

J: TRBJ1-5
length: 15
size: -
V: TRBV28
D: -
CDR3: CASSPPGRGHQPQHF
DNA: TGTGCCAGCAGTCCCCCTGGGCGGGGGCATCAGCCCCAGCATTTT

J: TRBJ2-3
length: 16
size: -
V: TRBV18
D: -
CDR3: CASSSDFTRSTDTQYF
DNA: TGTGCCAGCTCATCGGACTTCACGCGTAGCACAGATACGCAGTATTTT

J: TRBJ1-4
length: 17
size: -
V: TRBV7-2
D: TRBD1
CDR3: CASSLGYRGRYSEKLFF
DNA: TGTGCCAGCAGCTTAGGATACAGGGGGCGCTATAGTGAAAAACTGTTTTTT

J: TRBJ2-5
length: 16
size: -
V: TRBV24-1
D: -
CDR3: CATSDPGGAFQETQYF
DNA: TGTGCCACCAGTGATCCGGGGGGCGCCTTCCAAGAGACCCAGTACTTC

J: TRBJ2-7
length: 17
size: -
V: TRBV4-1
D: -
CDR3: CASSQVHLTGINYEQYF
DNA: TGCGCCAGCAGCCAAGTTCATTTAACAGGGATAAACTACGAGCAGTACTTC

J: TRBJ1-1
length: 18
size: few
V: TRBV9
D: -
CDR3: CASSVGGGGSGKTFEAFF
DNA: TGTGCCAGCAGCGTAGGAGGGGGTGGCTCAGGAAAGACGTTTGAAGCTTTCTTT

J: TRBJ1-2
length: 14
size: -
V: TRBV5-1
D: -
CDR3: CASSSTGTAFGYTF
DNA: TGCGCCAGCAGCTCAACCGGGACCGCTTTCGGCTACACCTTC

J: TRBJ1-2
length: 15
size: -
V: TRBV6-1
D: -
CDR3: CASSELFRGNYGYTF
DNA: TGTGCCAGCAGTGAATTGTTCCGGGGTAACTATGGCTACACCTTC

J: TRBJ1-1
length: 13
size: -
V: TRBV7-6
D: -
CDR3: CASTPDTATEAFF
DNA: TGTGCCAGCACCCCGGACACGGCTACTGAAGCTTTCTTT

J: TRBJ2-1
length: 15
size: -
V: TRBV7-2
D: -
CDR3: CASSLPDGGLFEQFF
DNA: TGTGCCAGCAGCTTGCCAGACGGTGGTCTTTTTGAGCAGTTCTTC

J: TRBJ1-1
length: 14
size: -
V: TRBV4-2
D: -
CDR3: CASSQDEGGTEAFF
DNA: TGTGCCAGCAGCCAAGATGAAGGGGGCACTGAAGCTTTCTTT

J: TRBJ1-5
length: 13
size: -
V: TRBV28
D: -
CDR3: CASKLSGNQPQHF
DNA: TGTGCCAGCAAGTTGAGCGGAAATCAGCCCCAGCATTTT

J: TRBJ1-3
length: 13
size: -
V: TRBV19
D: -
CDR3: CASSELGRNTIYF
DNA: TGTGCCAGTAGTGAATTGGGAAGGAACACCATATATTTT

J: TRBJ2-1
length: 16
size: -
V: TRBV4-3
D: TRBD2
CDR3: CASSRIAGASYNEQFF
DNA: TGCGCCAGCAGCCGTATAGCGGGGGCCTCCTACAATGAGCAGTTCTTC

J: TRBJ1-1
length: 15
size: -
V: TRBV5-1
D: -
CDR3: CASRSEPWGNTEAFF
DNA: TGCGCCAGCCGCTCCGAGCCTTGGGGGAACACTGAAGCTTTCTTT

J: TRBJ1-2
length: 14
size: -
V: TRBV10-3
D: -
CDR3: CAINPRQSFYGYTF
DNA: TGTGCCATCAACCCCCGGCAGTCTTTCTATGGCTACACCTTC

J: TRBJ1-1
length: 13
size: -
V: TRBV6-4
D: -
CDR3: CASRSQSNTEAFF
DNA: TGTGCCAGCAGATCACAGTCCAACACTGAAGCTTTCTTT